This T cell receptor beta chain was recovered during a study of cytomegalovirus exposure and HLA in healthy donors. The study's findings and limits: Reported findings show TCR beta sequences accurately forecast HLA-A and HLA-B alleles in most subjects.

Remarks on this clone: Its antigen remains unknown.

It was with 60 Vbeta and 13 Jbeta primers that the PCR ran. The table came from immunoSEQ multiplex PCR; TCRdb's copy has only in-frame clones and leaves some out. This sample carries about 120,000 clones, around 60% of them seen once, and the ten largest clones take 8% to 9.5%. The CDR3 totals 14 residues. Germline V gene lookup returns CDR1 SEHNR and CDR2 FQNEAQ (reference sequence). With V trimmed by 6 bases and J by 5 bases, 2 bases remained unmatched. The sequenced sample was PBMCs. The chain joins TRBV7-9 to TRBJ2-3; 13 bases line up with TRBD2. This receptor was taken from a woman in her 40s in good health and CMV-seropositive. The CDR3 loop reads CASRTSGRGDTQYF. The CDR3 DNA sequence: TGTGCCAGCAGAACTAGCGGGAGGGGAGATACGCAGTATTTT.